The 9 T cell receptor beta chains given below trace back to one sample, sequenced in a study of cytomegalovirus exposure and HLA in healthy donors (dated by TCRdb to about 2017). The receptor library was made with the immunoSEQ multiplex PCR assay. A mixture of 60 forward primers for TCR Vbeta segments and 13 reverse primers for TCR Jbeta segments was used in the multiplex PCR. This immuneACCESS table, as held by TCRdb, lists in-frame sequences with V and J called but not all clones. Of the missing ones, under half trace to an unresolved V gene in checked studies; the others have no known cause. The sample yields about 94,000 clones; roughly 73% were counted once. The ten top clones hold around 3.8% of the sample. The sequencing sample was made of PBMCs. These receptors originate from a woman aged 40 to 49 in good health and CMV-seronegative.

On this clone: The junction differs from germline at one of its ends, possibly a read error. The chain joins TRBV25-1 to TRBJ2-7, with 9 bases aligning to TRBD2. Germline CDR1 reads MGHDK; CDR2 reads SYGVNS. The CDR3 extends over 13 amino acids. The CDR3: CASTGTSSHEQYF. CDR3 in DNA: TGTGCCAGCACCGGGACTAGCTCCCACGAGCAGTACTTC.

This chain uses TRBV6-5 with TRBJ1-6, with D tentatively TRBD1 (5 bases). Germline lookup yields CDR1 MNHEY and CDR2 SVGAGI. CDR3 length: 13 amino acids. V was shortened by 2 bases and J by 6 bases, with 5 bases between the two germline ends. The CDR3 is CASSYDSNSPLHF. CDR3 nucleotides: TGTGCCAGCAGTTACGACAGTAATTCACCCCTCCACTTT.

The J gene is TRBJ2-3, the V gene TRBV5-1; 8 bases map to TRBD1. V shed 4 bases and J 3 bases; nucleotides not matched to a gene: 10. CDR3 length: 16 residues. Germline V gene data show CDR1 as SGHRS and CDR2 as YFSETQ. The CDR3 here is CASSLGAGGFTDTQYF. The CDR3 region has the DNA TGCGCCAGCAGCCTGGGGGCAGGGGGCTTTACAGATACGCAGTATTTT. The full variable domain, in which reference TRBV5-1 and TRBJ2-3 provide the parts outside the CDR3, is KAGVTQTPRYLIKTRGQQVTLSCSPISGHRSVSWYQQTPGQGLQFLFEYFSETQRNKGNFPGRFSGRQFSNSRSEMNVSTLELGDSALYLCASSLGAGGFTDTQYFGPGTRLTVL.

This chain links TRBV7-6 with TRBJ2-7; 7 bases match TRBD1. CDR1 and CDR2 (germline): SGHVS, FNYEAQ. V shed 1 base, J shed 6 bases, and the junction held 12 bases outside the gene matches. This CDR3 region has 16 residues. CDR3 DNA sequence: TGTGCCAGCAGCTTAGATATGACAGGGCAGGGCCTCGAGCAGTACTTC. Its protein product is CASSLDMTGQGLEQYF.

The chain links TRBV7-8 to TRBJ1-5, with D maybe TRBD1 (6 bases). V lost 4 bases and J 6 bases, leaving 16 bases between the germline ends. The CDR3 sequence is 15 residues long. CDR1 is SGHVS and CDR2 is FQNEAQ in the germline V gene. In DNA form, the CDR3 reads TGTGCCAGCAGCTCTTCTCCAGGGGTCATTCAGCCCCAGCATTTT. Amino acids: CASSSSPGVIQPQHF.

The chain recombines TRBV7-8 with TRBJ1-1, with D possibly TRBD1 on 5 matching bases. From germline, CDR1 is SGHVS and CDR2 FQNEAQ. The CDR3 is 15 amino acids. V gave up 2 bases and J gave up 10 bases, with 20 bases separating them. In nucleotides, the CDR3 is TGTGCCAGCAGCTTAACTGGTTTACAGGCCAGAATAGCTTTCTTT. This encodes CASSLTGLQARIAFF.

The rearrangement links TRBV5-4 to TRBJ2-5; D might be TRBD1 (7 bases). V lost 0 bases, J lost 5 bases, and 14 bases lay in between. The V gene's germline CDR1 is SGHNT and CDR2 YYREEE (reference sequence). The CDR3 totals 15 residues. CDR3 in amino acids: CASSLAVTGRETQYF. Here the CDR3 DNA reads TGTGCCAGCAGCTTGGCCGTGACAGGGAGGGAGACCCAGTACTTC. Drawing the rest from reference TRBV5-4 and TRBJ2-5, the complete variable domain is ETGVTQSPTHLIKTRGQQVTLRCSSQSGHNTVSWYQQALGQGPQFIFQYYREEENGRGNFPPRFSGLQFPNYSSELNVNALELDDSALYLCASSLAVTGRETQYFGPGTRLLVL.

The CDR3 loop reads CASSESGFNQPQHF. Here the CDR3 DNA reads TGTGCCAGCAGTGAATCCGGTTTCAATCAGCCCCAGCATTTT. This chain links TRBV25-1 with TRBJ1-5; D is unresolved. CDR1 and CDR2 from the germline V gene are MGHDK and SYGVNS. V lost 1 base to trimming and J lost 3 bases, with 7 bases between them. The CDR3 is 14 residues long.

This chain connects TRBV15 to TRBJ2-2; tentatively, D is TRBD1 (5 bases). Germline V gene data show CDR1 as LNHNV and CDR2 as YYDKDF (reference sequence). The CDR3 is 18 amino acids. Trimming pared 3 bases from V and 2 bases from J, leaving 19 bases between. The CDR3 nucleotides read TGTGCCACCAGCAGGGACCGATTCCTAGGGGTAAACACCGGGGAGCTGTTTTTT. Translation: CATSRDRFLGVNTGELFF. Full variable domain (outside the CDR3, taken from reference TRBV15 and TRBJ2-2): DAMVIQNPRYQVTQFGKPVTLSCSQTLNHNVMYWYQQKSSQAPKLLFHYYDKDFNNEADTPDNFQSRRPNTSFCFLDIRSPGLGDTAMYLCATSRDRFLGVNTGELFFGEGSRLTVL.